This T cell receptor beta chain was profiled in a study of post-analysis software for immune sequencing data. As for the study in general: The study covered relapsing-remitting, secondary progressive and progressive-relapsing courses of multiple sclerosis. General study points: Those with multiple sclerosis, the patient group, showed significantly lower normalized Chao1 diversity than controls. Strong co-clustering by F measure was evident for samples that had been prepared in the same batch. Comparison of patients with controls showed 4 to 6 TRBV segments more frequent in patients, TRBV5-6, TRBV5-1 and TRBV20-1 among them.

This CDR3 spans 14 amino acids. Germline V gene data show CDR1 as SGHVS and CDR2 as FQNEAQ. With 1 base removed from V and 3 bases from J, the gap between germline ends came to 7 bases. The library was made from cDNA and included unique molecular identifiers. Once roughly 1 to 10 million T cells were used, roughly 0.5 million cDNA molecules resulted. TCRdb re-called the PCR reads with MiXCR, one entry per CDR3 protein. This repertoire shows 450,000 or so distinct CDR3 sequences, roughly 45% found once; its top ten account for roughly an eighth. Regarding this clonotype: Its antigen is undetermined.

The chain carries TRBV7-8 and TRBJ1-5; D is unresolved. The sequence was collected from a girl aged 5 to 17 with multiple sclerosis. The sample was blood. The CDR3 DNA is TGTGCCAGCAGCTTAGACGCCATCAATCAGCCCCAGCATTTT. It yields the protein CASSLDAINQPQHF. The entire variable domain, with the rest obtained from reference TRBV7-8 and TRBJ1-5, is as follows: GAGVSQSPRYKVAKRGQDVALRCDPISGHVSLFWYQQALGQGPEFLTYFQNEAQLDKSGLPSDRFFAERPEGSVSTLKIQRTQQEDSAVYLCASSLDAINQPQHFGDGTRLSIL.